This TCR beta chain comes out of a study of control samples from healthy donors and cancer patients. The CDR3 is made up of 14 amino acids. The germline V gene encodes CDR1 SGHKS and CDR2 YYEKEE (reference sequence). The ends were cut back, 3 bases at V and 6 bases at J, with 12 bases in the middle. Some clones are missing from TCRdb's copy, which holds only in-frame ones; the method was immunoSEQ multiplex PCR. The sample lists 350,000 to 450,000 clones, around nine tenths occurring once. The genes are TRBV5-5 and TRBJ2-2, with a possible D match to TRBD2 (6 bases). The sequence derives from a man in his forties or fifties with head and neck cancer. Input material: PBMCs. CDR3 bases: TGTGCCAGCAGCTGGGACTGGAGTGCCGGGGAGCTGTTTTTT. The encoded protein is CASSWDWSAGELFF. Using reference TRBV5-5 and TRBJ2-2 for the parts outside the CDR3, the full variable domain is DAGVTQSPTHLIKTRGQQVTLRCSPISGHKSVSWYQQVLGQGPQFIFQYYEKEERGRGNFPDRFSARQFPNYSSELNVNALLLGDSALYLCASSWDWSAGELFFGEGSRLTVL.